A selection of T cell receptor beta chains follows, all from one sample in a study of T cells after yellow fever vaccination. TCRdb used MiXCR to reprocess the 5' RACE reads, holding one entry per CDR3 protein. The repertoire consists of under 300,000 distinct CDR3 sequences, with around 7% occurring once and the leading ten covering more than 0.8%. The sequenced sample was CD4+ T cells sorted from PBMCs, obtained 15 days after the yellow fever booster vaccination. These receptors all stem from a man aged 25 to 40 who received the YFV17D yellow fever vaccine. CDR3s include the opening cysteine and the closing phenylalanine or tryptophan. A D gene is named only where the DNA matches it firmly. The size field is filled for only some rows; it gives once, few, many or a size class.

v_gene	abundance	j_gene	d_gene	CDR3nt	CDR3aa
TRBV15	-	TRBJ2-2	TRBD2	TGTGCCACCAGCAGGGGACTAGGCGGCACCGGGGAGCTGTTTTTT	CATSRGLGGTGELFF
TRBV5-1	few	TRBJ2-5	-	TGCGCCAGCAGCTTGTACAGGGACCAAGAGACCCAGTACTTC	CASSLYRDQETQYF
TRBV6-2/TRBV6-3	-	TRBJ2-5	-	TGTGCCAGCAGTTTGGACTTGAGCGAGACCCAGTACTTC	CASSLDLSETQYF
TRBV19	few	TRBJ1-1	-	TGTGCCAGTCTCCCTTCCAGGGCTTACACTGAAGCTTTCTTT	CASLPSRAYTEAFF
TRBV7-8	many	TRBJ2-3	-	TGTGCCAGCAGCTTGGCGGGGCTAGCGACAGATACGCAGTATTTT	CASSLAGLATDTQYF
TRBV3-1	-	TRBJ1-2	-	TGTGCCAGCAGCTCACTACCGGGACAATACACCTTC	CASSSLPGQYTF
TRBV10-3	many	TRBJ2-7	-	TGTGCCATCAGTGAGGAGGGCCTTCCACTCTACGAGCAGTACTTC	CAISEEGLPLYEQYF
TRBV7-2	many	TRBJ2-5	-	TGTGCCAGCAGCCTATCATCGGAGACCCAGTACTTC	CASSLSSETQYF
TRBV11-3	-	TRBJ2-1	-	TGTGCCAGCAGCTTAGCGGACCATCAATCCTACAATGAGCAGTTCTTC	CASSLADHQSYNEQFF
TRBV15	few	TRBJ2-5	-	TGTGCCACCAGCCGCTATATTCGCGAACAAGAGACCCAGTACTTC	CATSRYIREQETQYF
TRBV20-1	few	TRBJ1-2	-	TGCAGTGCTAGCGCCATCACCAGAGGTCGGGGCTATGGCTACACCTTC	CSASAITRGRGYGYTF
TRBV12-3/TRBV12-4	-	TRBJ2-3	-	TGTGCCAGCAGTTTTAAAACAGAAGTTACGCAGTATTTT	CASSFKTEVTQYF
TRBV4-3	-	TRBJ1-3	-	TGCGCCAGCAGCCAGGACAGAACTGGAAACACCATATATTTT	CASSQDRTGNTIYF
TRBV5-1	few	TRBJ1-1	TRBD1	TGCGCCAGCACCAGGGGACAGACGAACACTGAAGCTTTCTTT	CASTRGQTNTEAFF
TRBV14	few	TRBJ2-7	-	TGTGCCAGCAGCCGGAACACGGGACTCTGGGAACCCTACGAGCAGTACTTC	CASSRNTGLWEPYEQYF
TRBV12-3/TRBV12-4	-	TRBJ2-1	TRBD2	TGTGCCAGCAGTTTTGGCGGGAGGGCCTCCAATGAGCAGTTCTTC	CASSFGGRASNEQFF
TRBV5-1	few	TRBJ2-1	-	TGCGCCAGCAGCTTTGGAGGGGGTGGGGGCAATGAGCAGTTCTTC	CASSFGGGGGNEQFF
TRBV5-1	-	TRBJ2-7	TRBD1	TGCGCCAGCGGCCTCGGACAGGGGGCCTACGAGCAGTACTTC	CASGLGQGAYEQYF
TRBV7-2	few	TRBJ2-6	-	TGTGCCAGCAGCTTACTCTCCTGGGCCAACGTCCTGACTTTC	CASSLLSWANVLTF
TRBV14	many	TRBJ2-3	TRBD1	TGTGCCAGCAGCCGCCGGACAGGCGACTCTAGCACAGATACGCAGTATTTT	CASSRRTGDSSTDTQYF
TRBV29-1	few	TRBJ2-1	-	TGCAGCGTGGACGGACTTATGGCGGGACGGGCGGAGCAGTTCTTC	CSVDGLMAGRAEQFF
TRBV5-1	few	TRBJ1-2	-	TGCGCCACACGACCAGCTTATCGGCGAGGTGATGGCTACACCTTC	CATRPAYRRGDGYTF
TRBV12-3/TRBV12-4	many	TRBJ1-3	-	TGTGCCAGCAGTTTAGTATCGGCCTTCTCTGGAAACACCATATATTTT	CASSLVSAFSGNTIYF